Sequencing of this T cell receptor beta chain was carried out in a study of early T cells in non-severe SARS-CoV-2 infection. Unique molecular identifiers (one per individual cDNA molecule) were attached. TCRdb itself ran the 5' RACE reads through MiXCR, one entry per CDR3 protein. Of fewer than 120,000 distinct CDR3 sequences detected, over 9.5% appear once; the ten largest clones hold approximately 4%. Germline V gene lookup returns CDR1 SGDLS and CDR2 YYNGEE. V gave up 5 bases and J gave up 5 bases; unmatched junction bases: 3. The CDR3 has 13 residues. The sequence derives from an adult who was a healthcare worker with PCR-confirmed SARS-CoV-2 infection or an uninfected control (not recorded which). The chain has TRBV9 and TRBJ2-7, with 11 bases identical to TRBD2. The specimen comprised whole blood, sampled at baseline. In nucleotides, the CDR3 is TGTGCCAGCAGTAGCGGGGGGGACGACGAGCAGTACTTC. This translates into CASSSGGDDEQYF. The full variable domain, completed using reference TRBV9 and TRBJ2-7, is DSGVTQTPKHLITATGQRVTLRCSPRSGDLSVYWYQQSLDQGLQFLIQYYNGEERAKGNILERFSAQQFPDLHSELNLSSLELGDSALYFCASSSGGDDEQYFGPGTRLTVT.